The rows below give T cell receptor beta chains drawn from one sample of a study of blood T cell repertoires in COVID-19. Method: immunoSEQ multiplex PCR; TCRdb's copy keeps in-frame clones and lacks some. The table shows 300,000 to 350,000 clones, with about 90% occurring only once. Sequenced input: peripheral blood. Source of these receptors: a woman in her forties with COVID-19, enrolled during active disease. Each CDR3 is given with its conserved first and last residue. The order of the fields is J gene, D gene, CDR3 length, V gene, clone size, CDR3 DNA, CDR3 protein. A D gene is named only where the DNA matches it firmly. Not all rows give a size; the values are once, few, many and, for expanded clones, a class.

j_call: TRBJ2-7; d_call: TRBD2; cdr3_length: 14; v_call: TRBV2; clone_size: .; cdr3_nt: TGTGCCAGCAGTCGTAGCGGGAGTCTGAACGAGCAGTACTTC; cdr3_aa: CASSRSGSLNEQYF
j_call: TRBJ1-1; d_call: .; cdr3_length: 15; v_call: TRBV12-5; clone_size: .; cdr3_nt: TGTGCTAGTGGTTTGGGCACAGGCGGGAACACTGAAGCTTTCTTT; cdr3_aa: CASGLGTGGNTEAFF
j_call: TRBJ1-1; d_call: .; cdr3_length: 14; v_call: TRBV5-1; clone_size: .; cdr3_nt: TGCGCCAGCAGCCCTGGGGGGTCAGACACTGAAGCTTTCTTT; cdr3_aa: CASSPGGSDTEAFF
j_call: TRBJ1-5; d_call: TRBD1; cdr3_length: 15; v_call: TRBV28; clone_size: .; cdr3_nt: TGTGCCAGCAGTTTACCGACAGGGCGCAATCAGCCCCAGCATTTT; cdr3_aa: CASSLPTGRNQPQHF
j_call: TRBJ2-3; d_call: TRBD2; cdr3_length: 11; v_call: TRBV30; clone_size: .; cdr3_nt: TGTGCATGTGAGCGGGAAAATACGCAGTATTTT; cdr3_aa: CACERENTQYF
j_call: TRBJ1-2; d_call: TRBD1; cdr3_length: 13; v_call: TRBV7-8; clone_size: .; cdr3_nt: TGTGCCAGCAGCCTAACAGGGGGTGGTGGCTACACCTTC; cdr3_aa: CASSLTGGGGYTF
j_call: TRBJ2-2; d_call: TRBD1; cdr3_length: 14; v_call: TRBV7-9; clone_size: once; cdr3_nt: TGTGCCAGCAGGTTCGGGACAGGCACCGGGGAGCTGTTTTTT; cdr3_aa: CASRFGTGTGELFF
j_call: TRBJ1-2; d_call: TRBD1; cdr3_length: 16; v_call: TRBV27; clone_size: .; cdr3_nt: TGTGCCAGCACTCGACAGGGATCCCTGTTGAACTATGGCTACACCTTC; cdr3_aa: CASTRQGSLLNYGYTF
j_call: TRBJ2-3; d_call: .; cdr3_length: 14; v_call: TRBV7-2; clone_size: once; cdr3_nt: TGTGCCAGCAGCATCTTTACTAGCACAGATACGCAGTATTTT; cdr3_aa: CASSIFTSTDTQYF
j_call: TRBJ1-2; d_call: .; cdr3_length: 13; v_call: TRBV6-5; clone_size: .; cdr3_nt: TGTGCCAGCAGTTACGGTCAGAACTATGGCTACACCTTC; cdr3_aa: CASSYGQNYGYTF
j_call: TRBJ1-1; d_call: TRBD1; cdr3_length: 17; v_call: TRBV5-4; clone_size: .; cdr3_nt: TGTGCCAGCAGCTCAAGAGGGGGCGCCAGGGTGAGTACTGAAGCTTTCTTT; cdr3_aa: CASSSRGGARVSTEAFF
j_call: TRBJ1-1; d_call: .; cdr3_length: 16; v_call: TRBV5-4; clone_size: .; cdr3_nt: TGTGCCAGCAGCCTCCCGCAGGGCGCTGGGAACACTGAAGCTTTCTTT; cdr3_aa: CASSLPQGAGNTEAFF
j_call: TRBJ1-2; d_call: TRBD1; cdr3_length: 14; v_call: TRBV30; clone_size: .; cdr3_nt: TGTGCCTGGAGGGTGGACAGGGGGGCCTATGGCTACACCTTC; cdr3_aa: CAWRVDRGAYGYTF
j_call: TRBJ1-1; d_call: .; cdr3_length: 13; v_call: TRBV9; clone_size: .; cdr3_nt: TGTGCCAGCAGCGTAGAAGGGGACACTGAAGCTTTCTTT; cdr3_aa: CASSVEGDTEAFF
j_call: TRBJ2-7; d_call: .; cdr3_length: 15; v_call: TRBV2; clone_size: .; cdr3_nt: TGTGCCAGCAGTGAACTGGCCAGGGGCCCTGGCGAGCAGTACTTC; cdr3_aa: CASSELARGPGEQYF
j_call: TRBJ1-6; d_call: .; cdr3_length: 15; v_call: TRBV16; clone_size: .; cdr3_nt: TGTGCCAGCAGCCAAGTGGCAGGGTTAAACTCACCCCTCCACTTT; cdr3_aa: CASSQVAGLNSPLHF
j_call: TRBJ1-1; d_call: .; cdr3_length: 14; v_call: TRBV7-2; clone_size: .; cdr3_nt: TGTGCCAGCAGTCTAGGGGGGGTTCAGACTGAAGCTTTCTTT; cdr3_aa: CASSLGGVQTEAFF
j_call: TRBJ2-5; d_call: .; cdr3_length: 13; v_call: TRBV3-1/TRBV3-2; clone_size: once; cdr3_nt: TGTGCCAGCAGCCAGGCTCATCAAGAGACCCAGTACTTC; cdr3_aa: CASSQAHQETQYF
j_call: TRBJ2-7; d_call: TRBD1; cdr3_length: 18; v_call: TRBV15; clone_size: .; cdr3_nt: TGTGCCACCAGCAGAGATCGGACGGACAGGGGAAGCTCCTACGAGCAGTACTTC; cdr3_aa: CATSRDRTDRGSSYEQYF
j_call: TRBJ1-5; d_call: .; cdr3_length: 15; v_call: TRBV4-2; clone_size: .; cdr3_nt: TGTGCCAGCAGCCCAGACGCAGGTGACAATCAGCCCCAGCATTTT; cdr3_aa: CASSPDAGDNQPQHF
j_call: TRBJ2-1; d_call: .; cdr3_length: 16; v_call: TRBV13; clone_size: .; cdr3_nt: TGTGCCAGCAGCCTAGGTCTCCGAGGATACTACAATGAGCAGTTCTTC; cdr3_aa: CASSLGLRGYYNEQFF
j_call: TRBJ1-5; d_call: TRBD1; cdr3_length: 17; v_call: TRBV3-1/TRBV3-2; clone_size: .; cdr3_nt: TGTGCCAGCAGCCAAGACTACCCGACAGGGGGCAATCAGCCCCAGCATTTT; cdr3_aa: CASSQDYPTGGNQPQHF
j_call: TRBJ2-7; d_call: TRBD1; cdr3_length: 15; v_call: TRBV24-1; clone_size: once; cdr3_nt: TGTGCCACCAGTGAACCCGGGACAGACCTTATCGAGCAGTACTTC; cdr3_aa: CATSEPGTDLIEQYF
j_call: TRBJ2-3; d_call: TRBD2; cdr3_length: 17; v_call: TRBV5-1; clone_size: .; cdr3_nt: TGCGCCAGCAGCTATTCAGTCGCGGGGGGTGGGACAGATACGCAGTATTTT; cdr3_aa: CASSYSVAGGGTDTQYF
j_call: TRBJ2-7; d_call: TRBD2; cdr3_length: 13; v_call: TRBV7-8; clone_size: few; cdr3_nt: TGTGCCAGCAGCTTGGGACTAGCGGGAGAGCAGTACTTC; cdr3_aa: CASSLGLAGEQYF
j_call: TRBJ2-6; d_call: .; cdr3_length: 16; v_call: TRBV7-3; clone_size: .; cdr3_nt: TGTGCCAGCAGCTTAACCCCGAGCTCTGGGGCCAACGTCCTGACTTTC; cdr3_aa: CASSLTPSSGANVLTF
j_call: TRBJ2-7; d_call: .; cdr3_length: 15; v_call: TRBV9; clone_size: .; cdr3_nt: TGTGCCAGCAGCGTACAGAGTCCGGAGGCCTACGAGCAGTACTTC; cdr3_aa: CASSVQSPEAYEQYF
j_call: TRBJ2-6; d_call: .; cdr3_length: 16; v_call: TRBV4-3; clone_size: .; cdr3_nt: TGCGCCAGCAGCCCTACAGGGCCCTCTGGGGCCAACGTCCTGACTTTC; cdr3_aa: CASSPTGPSGANVLTF
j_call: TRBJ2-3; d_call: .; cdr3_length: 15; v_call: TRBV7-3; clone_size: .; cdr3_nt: TGTGCCAGCAGCTTAACGGGGACTAGCACAGATACGCAGTATTTT; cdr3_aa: CASSLTGTSTDTQYF
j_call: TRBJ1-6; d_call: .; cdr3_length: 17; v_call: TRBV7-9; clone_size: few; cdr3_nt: TGTGCCAGCAGCTCGGGGGAGGGGAGCCCCTATAATTCACCCCTCCACTTT; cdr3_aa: CASSSGEGSPYNSPLHF
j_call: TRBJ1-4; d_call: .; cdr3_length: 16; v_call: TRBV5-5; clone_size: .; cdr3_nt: TGTGCCAGCAGCTTGGGTTCAGGGGCAACTAATGAAAAACTGTTTTTT; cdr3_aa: CASSLGSGATNEKLFF
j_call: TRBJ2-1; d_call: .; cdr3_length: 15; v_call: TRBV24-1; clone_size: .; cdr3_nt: TGTGCCACCACAGTGGTCCAGGGAATCCACAATGAGCAGTTCTTC; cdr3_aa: CATTVVQGIHNEQFF
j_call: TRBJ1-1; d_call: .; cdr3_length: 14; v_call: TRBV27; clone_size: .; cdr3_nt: TGTGCCAGCAGTTTACTGCGGGAGGACACTGAAGCTTTCTTT; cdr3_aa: CASSLLREDTEAFF
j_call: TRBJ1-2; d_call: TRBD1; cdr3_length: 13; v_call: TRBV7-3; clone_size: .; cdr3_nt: TGTGCCAGCAGCTCGGACAGGGCTGGTGGCTACACCTTC; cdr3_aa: CASSSDRAGGYTF
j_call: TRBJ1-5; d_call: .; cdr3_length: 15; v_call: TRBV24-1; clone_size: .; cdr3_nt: TGTGCCACCAGTGACTCACGGTCCTTTAATCAGCCCCAGCATTTT; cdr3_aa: CATSDSRSFNQPQHF
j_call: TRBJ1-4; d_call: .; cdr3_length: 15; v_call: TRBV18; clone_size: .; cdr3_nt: TGTGCCAGCTCCCCCCCCGGAGGGATGGGAGAAAAACTGTTTTTT; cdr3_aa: CASSPPGGMGEKLFF